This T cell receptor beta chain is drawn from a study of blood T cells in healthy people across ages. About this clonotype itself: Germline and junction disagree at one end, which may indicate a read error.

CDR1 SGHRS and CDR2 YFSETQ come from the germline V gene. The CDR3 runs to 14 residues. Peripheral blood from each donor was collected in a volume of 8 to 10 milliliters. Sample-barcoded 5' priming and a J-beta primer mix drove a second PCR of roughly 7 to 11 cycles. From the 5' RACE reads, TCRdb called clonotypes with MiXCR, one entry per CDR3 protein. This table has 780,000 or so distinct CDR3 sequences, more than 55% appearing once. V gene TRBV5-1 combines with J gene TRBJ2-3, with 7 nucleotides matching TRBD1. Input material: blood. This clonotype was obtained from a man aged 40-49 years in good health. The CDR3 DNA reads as TGCGCCAGCAGCTTGGCTCCAGGGACAGATGCGCAGTATTTT. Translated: CASSLAPGTDAQYF.